The rows below give T cell receptor beta chains drawn from one sample of a study of cytomegalovirus exposure and HLA in healthy donors. Profiled with immunoSEQ multiplex PCR; TCRdb holds only in-frame clones, not every one. This sample has under 200,000 clones, with approximately 80% found just once. The material sequenced was PBMCs. These receptors were obtained from a female donor in good health and CMV-seronegative. CDR3s include the opening cysteine and the closing phenylalanine or tryptophan. Fields, in order: clone size, D gene, J gene, V gene, CDR3 protein, CDR3 DNA. A D gene is named only where the DNA matches it firmly. Only part of the rows carry a size: once, few, many, or a class if the clone is expanded.

clone_size: few
d_call: NA
j_call: TRBJ1-5
v_call: TRBV28
cdr3_aa: CASSLLSGMGFWVQHF
cdr3_nt: TGTGCCAGCAGTTTATTGTCGGGAATGGGCTTCTGGGTCCAGCATTTT

clone_size: NA
d_call: NA
j_call: TRBJ1-2
v_call: TRBV5-3
cdr3_aa: CARSWPQEDREPYGYTF
cdr3_nt: TGTGCCAGAAGCTGGCCCCAGGAGGACAGAGAACCTTATGGCTACACCTTC

clone_size: NA
d_call: TRBD1
j_call: TRBJ1-2
v_call: TRBV27
cdr3_aa: CASKGTGVNGYTF
cdr3_nt: TGTGCCAGCAAGGGGACAGGGGTAAATGGCTACACCTTC

clone_size: NA
d_call: TRBD1
j_call: TRBJ1-5
v_call: TRBV5-1
cdr3_aa: CASSLGQGVDQPQHF
cdr3_nt: TGCGCCAGCAGCTTGGGTCAGGGGGTCGATCAGCCCCAGCATTTT

clone_size: NA
d_call: TRBD1
j_call: TRBJ1-2
v_call: TRBV7-8
cdr3_aa: CASSRGLQDGYTF
cdr3_nt: TGTGCCAGCAGCAGGGGGCTACAGGATGGCTACACCTTC

clone_size: NA
d_call: NA
j_call: TRBJ1-2
v_call: TRBV28
cdr3_aa: CASRREHYGYTF
cdr3_nt: TGTGCCAGCAGAAGAGAGCACTATGGCTACACCTTC

clone_size: NA
d_call: TRBD1
j_call: TRBJ2-5
v_call: TRBV30
cdr3_aa: CAWSRQGRETQYF
cdr3_nt: TGTGCCTGGAGTAGACAGGGGAGAGAGACCCAGTACTTC

clone_size: NA
d_call: NA
j_call: TRBJ1-5
v_call: TRBV4-3
cdr3_aa: CASSQEKGGPLQPQHF
cdr3_nt: TGCGCCAGCAGCCAAGAGAAAGGGGGACCGCTTCAGCCCCAGCATTTT

clone_size: NA
d_call: NA
j_call: TRBJ2-5
v_call: TRBV7-6
cdr3_aa: CASSFHGVQETQYF
cdr3_nt: TGTGCCAGCAGCTTCCACGGAGTCCAAGAGACCCAGTACTTC

clone_size: NA
d_call: NA
j_call: TRBJ2-5
v_call: TRBV4-3
cdr3_aa: CASSAGRRETQYF
cdr3_nt: TGCGCCAGCTCGGCAGGGCGTCGCGAGACCCAGTACTTC

clone_size: NA
d_call: NA
j_call: TRBJ1-5
v_call: TRBV6-5
cdr3_aa: CASSSGSNQPQHF
cdr3_nt: TGTGCCAGCAGTTCAGGTAGCAATCAGCCCCAGCATTTT

clone_size: NA
d_call: TRBD1
j_call: TRBJ1-4
v_call: TRBV29-1
cdr3_aa: CSVPGGDVGKLFF
cdr3_nt: TGCAGCGTTCCAGGGGGCGACGTAGGAAAACTGTTTTTT

clone_size: NA
d_call: NA
j_call: TRBJ1-5
v_call: TRBV19
cdr3_aa: CASSTGRSNQPQHF
cdr3_nt: TGTGCCAGTAGTACGGGTCGTAGCAATCAGCCCCAGCATTTT

clone_size: few
d_call: NA
j_call: TRBJ2-5
v_call: TRBV7-2
cdr3_aa: CASSFRGLRQETQYF
cdr3_nt: TGTGCCAGCAGCTTCAGGGGTTTACGCCAAGAGACCCAGTACTTC

clone_size: few
d_call: TRBD2
j_call: TRBJ2-1
v_call: TRBV19
cdr3_aa: CASSKGLAGGSRLDEQFF
cdr3_nt: TGTGCCAGTAGTAAGGGACTAGCGGGGGGCTCCAGGCTCGATGAGCAGTTCTTC

clone_size: NA
d_call: NA
j_call: TRBJ1-2
v_call: TRBV5-1
cdr3_aa: CASSRNTVGYTF
cdr3_nt: TGCGCCAGCAGCCGAAATACAGTTGGCTACACCTTC

clone_size: NA
d_call: NA
j_call: TRBJ2-6
v_call: TRBV6-5
cdr3_aa: CASSYSSESGANGLTF
cdr3_nt: TGTGCCAGCAGTTACTCGAGTGAGAGTGGGGCCAACGGCCTGACTTTC

clone_size: few
d_call: NA
j_call: TRBJ1-1
v_call: TRBV7-9
cdr3_aa: CASHEEWPVNTEAFF
cdr3_nt: TGTGCCAGCCATGAGGAGTGGCCGGTAAACACTGAAGCTTTCTTT

clone_size: once
d_call: TRBD1
j_call: TRBJ1-4
v_call: TRBV6-6
cdr3_aa: CASSRQGTNEKLFF
cdr3_nt: TGTGCCAGCAGTAGACAGGGAACTAATGAAAAACTGTTTTTT

clone_size: NA
d_call: NA
j_call: TRBJ1-1
v_call: TRBV7-9
cdr3_aa: CASSLTQGRDTEAFF
cdr3_nt: TGTGCCAGCAGCTTAACCCAGGGCCGGGACACTGAAGCTTTCTTT

clone_size: NA
d_call: NA
j_call: TRBJ2-4
v_call: TRBV7-2
cdr3_aa: CASSPSNIQYF
cdr3_nt: TGTGCCAGCTCCCCCTCCAACATTCAGTACTTC

clone_size: few
d_call: TRBD1
j_call: TRBJ1-2
v_call: TRBV5-5
cdr3_aa: CASSRTGQGDGYTF
cdr3_nt: TGTGCCAGCAGCCGAACCGGACAGGGTGATGGCTACACCTTC

clone_size: NA
d_call: NA
j_call: TRBJ1-2
v_call: TRBV6-6
cdr3_aa: CASTGGNGYTF
cdr3_nt: TGTGCCAGCACGGGAGGGAATGGCTACACCTTC

clone_size: NA
d_call: NA
j_call: TRBJ2-7
v_call: TRBV7-2
cdr3_aa: CASSPRGSPLEQYF
cdr3_nt: TGTGCCAGCAGCCCCCGAGGTAGCCCTCTCGAGCAGTACTTC

clone_size: NA
d_call: TRBD1
j_call: TRBJ1-6
v_call: TRBV2
cdr3_aa: CASSEAWGQISPLHF
cdr3_nt: TGTGCCAGCAGTGAAGCTTGGGGACAGATTTCACCCCTCCACTTT

clone_size: NA
d_call: NA
j_call: TRBJ1-4
v_call: TRBV6-5
cdr3_aa: CASSWTATNEKLFF
cdr3_nt: TGTGCCAGCAGTTGGACAGCAACTAATGAAAAACTGTTTTTT

clone_size: NA
d_call: NA
j_call: TRBJ2-7
v_call: TRBV7-9
cdr3_aa: CASSLAGSYEQYF
cdr3_nt: TGTGCCAGCAGCTTAGCGGGGAGCTACGAGCAGTACTTC

clone_size: NA
d_call: NA
j_call: TRBJ2-3
v_call: TRBV12-5
cdr3_aa: CASGLSIVGGLRTDTQYF
cdr3_nt: TGTGCTAGTGGTTTGTCCATTGTGGGGGGACTCCGCACAGATACGCAGTATTTT